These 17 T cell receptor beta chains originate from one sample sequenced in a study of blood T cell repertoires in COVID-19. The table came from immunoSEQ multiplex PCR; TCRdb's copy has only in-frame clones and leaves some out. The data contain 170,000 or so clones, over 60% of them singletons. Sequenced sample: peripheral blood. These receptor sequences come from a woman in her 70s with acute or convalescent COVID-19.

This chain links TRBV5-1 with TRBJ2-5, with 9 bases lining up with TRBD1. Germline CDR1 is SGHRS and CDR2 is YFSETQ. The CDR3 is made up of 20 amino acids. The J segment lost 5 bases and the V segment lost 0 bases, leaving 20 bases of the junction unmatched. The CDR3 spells CASSLASNNRGRFRRETQYF. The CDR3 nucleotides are TGCGCCAGCAGCTTGGCCTCCAATAACAGGGGGCGGTTTCGTAGGGAGACCCAGTACTTC.

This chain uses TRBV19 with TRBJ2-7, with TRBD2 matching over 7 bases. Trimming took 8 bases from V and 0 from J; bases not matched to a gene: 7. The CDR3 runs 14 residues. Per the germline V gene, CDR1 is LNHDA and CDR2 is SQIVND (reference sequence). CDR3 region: CASSREDDSYEQYF. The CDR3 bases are TGTGCCAGTTCTCGGGAGGACGACTCCTACGAGCAGTACTTC.

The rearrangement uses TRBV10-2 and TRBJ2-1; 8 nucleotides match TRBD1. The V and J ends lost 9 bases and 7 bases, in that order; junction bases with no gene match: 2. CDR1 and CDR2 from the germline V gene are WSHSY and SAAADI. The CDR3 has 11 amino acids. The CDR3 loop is CARDRENEQFF. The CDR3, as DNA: TGCGCCAGGGACAGGGAAAATGAGCAGTTCTTC.

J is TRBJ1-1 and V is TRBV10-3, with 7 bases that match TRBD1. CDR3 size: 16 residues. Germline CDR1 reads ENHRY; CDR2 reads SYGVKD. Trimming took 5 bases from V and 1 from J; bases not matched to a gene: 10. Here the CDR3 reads CAISPTRGRGNTEAFF. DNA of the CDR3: TGTGCCATCAGTCCCACCAGGGGGAGAGGGAACACTGAAGCTTTCTTT.

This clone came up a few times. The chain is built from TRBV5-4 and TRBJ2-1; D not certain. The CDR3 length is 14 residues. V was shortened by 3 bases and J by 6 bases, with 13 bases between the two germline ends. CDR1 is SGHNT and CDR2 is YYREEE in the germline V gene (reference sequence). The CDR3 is CASSSESGSNEQFF. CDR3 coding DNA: TGTGCCAGCAGCTCCGAGTCAGGTTCCAATGAGCAGTTCTTC.

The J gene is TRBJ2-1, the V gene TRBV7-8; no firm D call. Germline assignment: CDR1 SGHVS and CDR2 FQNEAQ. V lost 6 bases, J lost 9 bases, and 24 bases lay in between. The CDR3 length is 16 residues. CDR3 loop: CASSSIVAAYPPEQFF. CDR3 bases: TGTGCCAGCAGTTCCATCGTGGCCGCATATCCCCCTGAGCAGTTCTTC.

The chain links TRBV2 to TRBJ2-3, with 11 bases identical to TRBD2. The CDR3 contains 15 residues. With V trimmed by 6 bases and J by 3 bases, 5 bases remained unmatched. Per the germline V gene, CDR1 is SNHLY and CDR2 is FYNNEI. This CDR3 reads CASSALAGGTDTQYF. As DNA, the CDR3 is TGTGCCAGCAGCGCCCTAGCGGGAGGTACAGATACGCAGTATTTT.

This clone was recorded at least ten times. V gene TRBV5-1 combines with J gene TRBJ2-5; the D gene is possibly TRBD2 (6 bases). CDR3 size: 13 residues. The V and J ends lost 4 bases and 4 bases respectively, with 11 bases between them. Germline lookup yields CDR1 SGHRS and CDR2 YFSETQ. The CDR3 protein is CASSRSGGETQYF. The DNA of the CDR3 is TGCGCCAGCAGCCGGTCCGGGGGAGAGACCCAGTACTTC. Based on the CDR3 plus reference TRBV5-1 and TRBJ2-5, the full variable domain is KAGVTQTPRYLIKTRGQQVTLSCSPISGHRSVSWYQQTPGQGLQFLFEYFSETQRNKGNFPGRFSGRQFSNSRSEMNVSTLELGDSALYLCASSRSGGETQYFGPGTRLLVL.

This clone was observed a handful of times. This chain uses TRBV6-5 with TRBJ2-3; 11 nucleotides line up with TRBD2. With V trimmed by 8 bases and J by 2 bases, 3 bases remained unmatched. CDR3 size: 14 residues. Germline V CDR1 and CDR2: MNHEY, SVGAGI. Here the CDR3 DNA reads TGTGCCAGCGGGACTAGCGGTAACACAGATACGCAGTATTTT. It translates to CASGTSGNTDTQYF.

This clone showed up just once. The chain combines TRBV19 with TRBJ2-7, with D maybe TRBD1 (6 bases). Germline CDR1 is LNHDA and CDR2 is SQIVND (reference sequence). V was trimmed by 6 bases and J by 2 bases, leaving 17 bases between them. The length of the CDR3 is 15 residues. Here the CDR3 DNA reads TGTGCCAGTAGCACAGGACAGTTTTCGACCTACGAGCAGTACTTC. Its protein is CASSTGQFSTYEQYF.

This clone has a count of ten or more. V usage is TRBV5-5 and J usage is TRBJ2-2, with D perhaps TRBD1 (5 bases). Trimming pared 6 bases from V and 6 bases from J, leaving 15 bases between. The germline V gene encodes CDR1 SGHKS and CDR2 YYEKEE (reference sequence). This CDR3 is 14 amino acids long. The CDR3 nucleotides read TGTGCCAGCACTCAGCAGTTGGGGCCCGGGGAGCTGTTTTTT. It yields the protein CASTQQLGPGELFF. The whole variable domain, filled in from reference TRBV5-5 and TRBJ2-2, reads DAGVTQSPTHLIKTRGQQVTLRCSPISGHKSVSWYQQVLGQGPQFIFQYYEKEERGRGNFPDRFSARQFPNYSSELNVNALLLGDSALYLCASTQQLGPGELFFGEGSRLTVL.

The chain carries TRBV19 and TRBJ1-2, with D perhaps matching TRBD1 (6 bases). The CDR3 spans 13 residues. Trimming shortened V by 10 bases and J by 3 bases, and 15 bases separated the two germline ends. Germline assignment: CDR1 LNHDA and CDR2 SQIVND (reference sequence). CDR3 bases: TGTGCCATTCGAGGATCAGGGGACTATGGCTACACCTTC. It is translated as CAIRGSGDYGYTF.

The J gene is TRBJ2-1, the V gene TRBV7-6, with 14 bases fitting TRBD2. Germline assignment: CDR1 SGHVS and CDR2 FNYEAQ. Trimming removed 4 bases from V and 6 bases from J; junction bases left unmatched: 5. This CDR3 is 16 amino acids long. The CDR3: CASSSGTSGRVNEQFF. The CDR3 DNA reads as TGTGCCAGCAGCTCAGGGACTAGCGGGAGAGTCAATGAGCAGTTCTTC.

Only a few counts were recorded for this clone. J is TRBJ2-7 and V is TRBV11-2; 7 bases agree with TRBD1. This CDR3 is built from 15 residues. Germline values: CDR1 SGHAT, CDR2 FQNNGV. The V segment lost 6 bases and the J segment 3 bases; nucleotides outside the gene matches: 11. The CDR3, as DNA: TGTGCCAGCAGTTCTCTCCGGGACAGCCACTACGAGCAGTACTTC. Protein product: CASSSLRDSHYEQYF.

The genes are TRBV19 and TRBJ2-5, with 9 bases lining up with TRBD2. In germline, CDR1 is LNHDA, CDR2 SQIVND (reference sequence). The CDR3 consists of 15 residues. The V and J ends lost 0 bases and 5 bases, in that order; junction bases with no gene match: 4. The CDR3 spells CASSIDSGRFETQYF. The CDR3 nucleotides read TGTGCCAGTAGTATAGATAGCGGGAGATTCGAGACCCAGTACTTC. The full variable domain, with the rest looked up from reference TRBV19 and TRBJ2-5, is DGGITQSPKYLFRKEGQNVTLSCEQNLNHDAMYWYRQDPGQGLRLIYYSQIVNDFQKGDIAEGYSVSREKKESFPLTVTSAQKNPTAFYLCASSIDSGRFETQYFGPGTRLLVL.

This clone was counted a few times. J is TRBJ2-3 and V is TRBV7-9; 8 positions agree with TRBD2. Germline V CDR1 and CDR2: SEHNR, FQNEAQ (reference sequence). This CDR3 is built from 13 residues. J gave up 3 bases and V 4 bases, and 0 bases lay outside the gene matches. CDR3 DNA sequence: TGTGCCAGCAGCTCGGGGGGGACAGATACGCAGTATTTT. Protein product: CASSSGGTDTQYF.

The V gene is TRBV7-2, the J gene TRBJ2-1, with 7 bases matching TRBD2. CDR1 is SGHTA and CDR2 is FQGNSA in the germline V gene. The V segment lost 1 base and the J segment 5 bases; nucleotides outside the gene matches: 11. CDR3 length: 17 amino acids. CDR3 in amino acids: CASSLDPSGTINNEQFF. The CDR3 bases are TGTGCCAGCAGCTTAGACCCGAGCGGGACCATCAACAATGAGCAGTTCTTC.